Below, one T cell receptor beta chain is given with its context. The length of the CDR3 is 17 residues. Per germline, CDR1 SGHNT and CDR2 YYREEE (reference sequence). Unmatched junction bases numbered 9, after V lost 1 base and J lost 4 bases. Original processing methods: Estimation of nucleated cell counts was performed using reference gene primer amplification. Assay: immunoSEQ multiplex PCR; the TCRdb copy retains only in-frame clones and omits some. D and trimming come from the DNA, and the V and J calls and clone size come from that table. The sample contains some 150,000 clones, 84% of which appear only once. These data are taken from a study of blood T cell repertoires in COVID-19. Study-level information: COVID-19 samples collected from the United States, Italy and Spain covered acute and convalescent phases. Sources were T cells, B-cell-depleted T cells, or PBMCs; the material itself was cDNA or gDNA.

This clonotype was sampled from a human donor in a cohort sampled during active COVID-19. The chain employs TRBV5-4 and TRBJ2-3; 10 bases fit TRBD2. Sequenced material: peripheral blood. The DNA for the CDR3 is TGTGCCAGCAGCTTGAGGCTAGCGGGAGTCGGCGCAGATACGCAGTATTTT. This translates into CASSLRLAGVGADTQYF.